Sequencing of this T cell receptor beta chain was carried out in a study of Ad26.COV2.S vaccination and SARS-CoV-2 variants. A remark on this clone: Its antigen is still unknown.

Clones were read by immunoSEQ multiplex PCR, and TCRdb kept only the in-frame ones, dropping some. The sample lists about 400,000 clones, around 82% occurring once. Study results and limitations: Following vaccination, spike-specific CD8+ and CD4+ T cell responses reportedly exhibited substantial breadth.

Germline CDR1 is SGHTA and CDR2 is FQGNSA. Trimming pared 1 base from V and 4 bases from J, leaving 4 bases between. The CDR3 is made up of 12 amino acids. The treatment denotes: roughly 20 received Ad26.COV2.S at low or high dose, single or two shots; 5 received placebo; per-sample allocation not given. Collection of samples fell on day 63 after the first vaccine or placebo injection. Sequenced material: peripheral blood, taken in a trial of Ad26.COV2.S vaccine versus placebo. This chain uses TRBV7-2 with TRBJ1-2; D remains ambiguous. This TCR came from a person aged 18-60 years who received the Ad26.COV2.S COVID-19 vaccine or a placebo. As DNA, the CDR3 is TGTGCCAGCAGCTTAGATTTCTATGGCTACACCTTC. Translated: CASSLDFYGYTF.